This T cell receptor beta chain stems from a study of T cells in narcolepsy. In the study overall: Patients with NT1 or NT2 and healthy control donors were enrolled. Study-level results: No autoreactive T cell clone sequences appeared in some memory CD4+ repertoires.

On this clone: Its antigen remains unknown.

The table came from immunoSEQ multiplex PCR; TCRdb's copy has only in-frame clones and leaves some out. Among about 40,000 clones listed, 70% to 90% were seen once. This CDR3 is 16 amino acids long. CDR1 MNHEY and CDR2 SMNVEV come from the germline V gene (reference sequence). The chain combines TRBV27 with TRBJ2-5; 7 bases agree with TRBD1. The J call could be wrong; TRBJ2-7 is a better fit for the DNA end. The origin of this receptor is a human donor with narcolepsy. The sample taken for sequencing was CD45RA- memory CD4+ T cells from PBMCs. CDR3 amino acids: CASSFRQGSPTYEQYF. In DNA, the CDR3 is TGTGCCAGCAGTTTTAGACAGGGCTCCCCAACCTACGAGCAGTACTTC.